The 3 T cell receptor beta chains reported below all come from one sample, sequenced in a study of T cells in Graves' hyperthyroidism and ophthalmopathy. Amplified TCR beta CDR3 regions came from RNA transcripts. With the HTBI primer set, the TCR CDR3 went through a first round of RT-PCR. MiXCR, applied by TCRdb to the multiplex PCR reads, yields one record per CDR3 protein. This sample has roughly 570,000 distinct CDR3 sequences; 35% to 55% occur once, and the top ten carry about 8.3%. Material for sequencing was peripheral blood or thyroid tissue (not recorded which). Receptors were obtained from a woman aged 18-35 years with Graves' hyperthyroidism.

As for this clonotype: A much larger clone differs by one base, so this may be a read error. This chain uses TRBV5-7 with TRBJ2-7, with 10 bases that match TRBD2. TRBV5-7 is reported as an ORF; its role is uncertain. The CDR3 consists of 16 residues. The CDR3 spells CASSFPGLAADYGQYF. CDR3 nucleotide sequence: TGTGCCAGCAGCTTCCCCGGACTAGCGGCAGACTACGGGCAGTACTTC.

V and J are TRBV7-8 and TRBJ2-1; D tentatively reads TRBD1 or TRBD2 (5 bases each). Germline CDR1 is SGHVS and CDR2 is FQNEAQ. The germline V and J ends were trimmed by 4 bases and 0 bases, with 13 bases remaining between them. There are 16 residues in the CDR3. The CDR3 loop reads CASSSSGTNSYNEQFF. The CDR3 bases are TGTGCCAGCAGCTCCTCCGGGACCAACTCCTACAATGAGCAGTTCTTC.

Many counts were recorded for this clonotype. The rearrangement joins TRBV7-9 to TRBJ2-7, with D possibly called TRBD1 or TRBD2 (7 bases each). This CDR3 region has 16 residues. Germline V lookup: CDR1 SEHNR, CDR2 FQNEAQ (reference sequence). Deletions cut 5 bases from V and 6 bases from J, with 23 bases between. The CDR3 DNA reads TGTGCCAGCAGCCGAGGGGGGGGGGACAGTGGATTCGAGCAGTACTTC. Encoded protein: CASSRGGGDSGFEQYF.